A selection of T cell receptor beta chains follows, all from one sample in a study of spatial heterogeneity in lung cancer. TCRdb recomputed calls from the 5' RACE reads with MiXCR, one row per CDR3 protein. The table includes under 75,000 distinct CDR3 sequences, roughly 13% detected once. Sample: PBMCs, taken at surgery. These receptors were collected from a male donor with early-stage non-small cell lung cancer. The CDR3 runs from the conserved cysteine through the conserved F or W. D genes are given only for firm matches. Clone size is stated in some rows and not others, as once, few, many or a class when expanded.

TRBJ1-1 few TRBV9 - TGTGCCAGCAGCGTAGATCCCCCCCCATTAATGAACACTGAAGCTTTCTTT CASSVDPPPLMNTEAFF
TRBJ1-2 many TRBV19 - TGTGCCAGTAGTCCCGGGGGGCCACCTTACTACACCTTC CASSPGGPPYYTF
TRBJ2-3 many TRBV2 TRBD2 TGTGCCAGCGGGCCGGCGGGAGGTCTCACAGATACGCAGTATTTT CASGPAGGLTDTQYF
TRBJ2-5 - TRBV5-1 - TGCGCCAGCAGCCCGATCCTTGGGGAGACCCAGTACTTC CASSPILGETQYF
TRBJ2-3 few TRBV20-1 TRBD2 TGCAGTGCTAGAGGGTTGCCGGGAGGGACAGATACGCAGTATTTT CSARGLPGGTDTQYF
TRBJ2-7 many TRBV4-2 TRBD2 TGTGCCAGCAGCCAAGATCTAGCGGGAGCCTCCTACGAGCAGTACTTC CASSQDLAGASYEQYF
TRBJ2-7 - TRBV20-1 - TGCAGTGCTAGAGATCGGGCCTACGAGCAGTACTTC CSARDRAYEQYF
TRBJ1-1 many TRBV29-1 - TGCAGCGTTGAGCCAGGTGCTTTCTTT CSVEPGAFF
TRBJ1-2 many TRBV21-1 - TGTGCCAGCCGCTCCGGCAGGGGATATGGCTACACCTTC CASRSGRGYGYTF
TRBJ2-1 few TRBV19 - TGTGCCACTAGGCGCGTGGGGGTCGATGAGCAGTTCTTC CATRRVGVDEQFF
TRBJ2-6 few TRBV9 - TGTGCCAGCAGCTTCTCGACAGCTAAAGAGTCTGGGGCCAACGTCCTGACTTTC CASSFSTAKESGANVLTF
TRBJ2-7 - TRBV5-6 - TGTGCCAGCAGATTGTTTGAGGACCGCTACTCCTACGAGCAGTACTTC CASRLFEDRYSYEQYF
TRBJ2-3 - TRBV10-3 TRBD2 TGTGCCATCAGTGGGCTAGCGGGATTGTCAGATACGCAGTATTTT CAISGLAGLSDTQYF
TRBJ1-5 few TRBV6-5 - TGTGCCAGCAGTTCCCGCACACATCAGCCCCAGCATTTT CASSSRTHQPQHF
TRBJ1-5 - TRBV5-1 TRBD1 TGCGCCAGCAGCTCCCGGGACAGCTTCAATCAGCCCCAGCATTTT CASSSRDSFNQPQHF
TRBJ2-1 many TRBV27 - TGTGCCAGCAGTCCCGACAGGTCTCCCTACAATGAGCAGTTCTTC CASSPDRSPYNEQFF
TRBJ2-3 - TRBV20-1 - TGCAGTGCTACCCAGTCCGGGGCATCCGCAGATACGCAGTATTTT CSATQSGASADTQYF
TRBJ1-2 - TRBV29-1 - TGCAGCGTTTCCCAGGGAAATTATGGCTACACCTTC CSVSQGNYGYTF
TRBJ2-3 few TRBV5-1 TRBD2 TGCGCCAGCAGCAACCTAGCGGGCTCTAGCACAGATACGCAGTATTTT CASSNLAGSSTDTQYF
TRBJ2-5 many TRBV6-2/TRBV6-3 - TGTGCCAGCAGTTATCCAGGGAGGGAGACCCAGTACTTC CASSYPGRETQYF
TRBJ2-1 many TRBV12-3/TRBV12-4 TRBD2 TGTGCCAGCAGCTTAGCGGGAGGGGGGCCCAATGAGCAGTTCTTC CASSLAGGGPNEQFF
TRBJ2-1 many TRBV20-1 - TGCAGTGCTAGAGTCCTTGTCTCCTACAATGAGCAGTTCTTC CSARVLVSYNEQFF
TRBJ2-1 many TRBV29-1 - TGCAGCGTGGGCCCGGGGGCGGCGAATGAGCAGTTCTTC CSVGPGAANEQFF
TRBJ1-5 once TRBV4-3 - TGCGCCAGCAGCCAGGGCTGGGCACAGGGAGAACCCCAGCATTTT CASSQGWAQGEPQHF
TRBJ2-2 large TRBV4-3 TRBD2 TGCGCCAGCAGCCAAGATCGGACTAGCGGGTCGAACACCGGGGAGCTGTTTTTT CASSQDRTSGSNTGELFF
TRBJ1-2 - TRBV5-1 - TGCGCCAGCAGCAAGGAGGGCTCTAACTATGGCTACACCTTC CASSKEGSNYGYTF
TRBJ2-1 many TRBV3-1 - TGTGCCAGCAGCCCCCCGGCAGGGGTCTCCTACAATGAGCAGTTCTTC CASSPPAGVSYNEQFF
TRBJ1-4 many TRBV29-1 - TGCAGCGTTGCCACAGGAACAAATGAAAAACTGTTTTTT CSVATGTNEKLFF
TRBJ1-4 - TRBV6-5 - TGTGCCAGCAGACGGAGCGGGCCCAGTAATGAAAAACTGTTTTTT CASRRSGPSNEKLFF
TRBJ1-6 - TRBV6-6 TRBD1 TGTGCCAGCAGTTCTCAAACAGGGGGTCTCTCACCCCTCCACTTT CASSSQTGGLSPLHF
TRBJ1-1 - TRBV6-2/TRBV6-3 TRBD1 TGTGCCAGCACCCCGGACAGGGATAACACTGAAGCTTTCTTT CASTPDRDNTEAFF
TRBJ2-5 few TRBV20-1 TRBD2 TGCAGTGCTAGAGATCTACTAGCGGGAGCATGGGGAGAGACCCAGTACTTC CSARDLLAGAWGETQYF
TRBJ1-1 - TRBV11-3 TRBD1 TGTGCCAGCAGCCCAGGACAGGGGGGAAGCACTGAAGCTTTCTTT CASSPGQGGSTEAFF
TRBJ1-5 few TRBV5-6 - TGTGCCAGCAGCTTGGGACATACGAGGAATCAGCCCCAGCATTTT CASSLGHTRNQPQHF
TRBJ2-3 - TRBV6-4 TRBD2 TGTGCCAGCAGTGGGACTAGCGGGGCAGATACGCAGTATTTT CASSGTSGADTQYF
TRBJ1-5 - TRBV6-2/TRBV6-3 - TGTGCCAGCAGGGCAACCAGCAATCAGCCCCAGCATTTT CASRATSNQPQHF
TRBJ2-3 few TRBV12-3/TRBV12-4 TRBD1 TGTGCCAGCGGAATTTCGGGACAGGGGGCCAGAGATACGCAGTATTTT CASGISGQGARDTQYF
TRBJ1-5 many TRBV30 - TGTGCCCTCGGAGGGAATCAGCCCCAGCATTTT CALGGNQPQHF
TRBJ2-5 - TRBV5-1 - TGCGCCAGCAGCGCGGACGGGGGAACCCAAGAGACCCAGTACTTC CASSADGGTQETQYF
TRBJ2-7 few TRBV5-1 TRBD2 TGCGCCAGCAGCCCGGGAGCGGGACGCGGCACCTACGAGCAGTACTTC CASSPGAGRGTYEQYF
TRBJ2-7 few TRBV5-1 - TGCGCCAGCAGCTTGGAAGGGGTCTACGAGCAGTACTTC CASSLEGVYEQYF
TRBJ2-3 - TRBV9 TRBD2 TGTGCCAGCAGCGTAGACCCTAGCGGGCAAGATACGCAGTATTTT CASSVDPSGQDTQYF
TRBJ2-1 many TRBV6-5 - TGTGCCAGCAGTCCACGTGGCGTCGGCTCCTACAATGAGCAGTTCTTC CASSPRGVGSYNEQFF
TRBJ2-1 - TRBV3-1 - TGTGCCAGCAGTCTTCGATTCTACAATGAGCAGTTCTTC CASSLRFYNEQFF
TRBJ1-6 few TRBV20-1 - TGCAGTGCGGGGCGGGGTCCTAGCTCCTATAATTCACCCCTCCACTTT CSAGRGPSSYNSPLHF
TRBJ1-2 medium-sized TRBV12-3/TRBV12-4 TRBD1 TGTGCCAGCAGTATAGGGACAGTCCATGGCTACACCTTC CASSIGTVHGYTF
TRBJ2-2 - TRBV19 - TGTGCCAGTAGTAAGGGCGGGGAGCTGTTTTTT CASSKGGELFF
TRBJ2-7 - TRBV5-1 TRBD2 TGCGCCAGCAGCTTGTATAGCGGGATCCGCGAGCAGTACTTC CASSLYSGIREQYF
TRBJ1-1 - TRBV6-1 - TGTGCCAGCAGTGAAGCCCCGAGGGAAGCTTTCTTT CASSEAPREAFF
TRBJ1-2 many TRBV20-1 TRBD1 TGCAGTGCTAGCGGGGAGGGGGCGAGTCGAAGCTATGGCTACACCTTC CSASGEGASRSYGYTF
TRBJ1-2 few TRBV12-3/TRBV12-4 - TGTGCCAGCAGGCGAGCAGGGATTCAGTATGCGGACACCTTC CASRRAGIQYADTF
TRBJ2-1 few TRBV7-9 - TGTGCCAGCAGCTTAGGGGCCCCGGGGCAAATCTACAATGAGCAGTTCTTC CASSLGAPGQIYNEQFF
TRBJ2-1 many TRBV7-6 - TGTGCCAGCAGCTTAATGTCGAGGGGCGGGCCAGACTACAATGAGCAGTTCTTC CASSLMSRGGPDYNEQFF
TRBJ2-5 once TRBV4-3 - TGCGCCAGCAGCCAAGCCGACAGCGCGCAAGAGACCGAGTACTTC CASSQADSAQETEYF
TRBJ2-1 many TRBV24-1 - TGTGCCACCAGTGAGCGCGCCCGGCAGTTCTTC CATSERARQFF